The sequence of this T cell receptor beta chain was determined in a study of CD8+CD57+ T cells in acquired aplastic anemia. About the study: CD4+ and CD8+ cells, once sorted, gave DNA averaging approximately 3.3 ug. Study-level points and caveats: For CD8+ Simpson's diversity, patients and controls showed no significant difference.

Germline V gene lookup returns CDR1 LGHNA and CDR2 YSLEER. The CDR3 extends over 17 amino acids. J was trimmed by 4 bases and V by 1 base; bases with no gene match: 8. On this clonotype itself: Its antigen is not identified.

The authors sequenced patients whose flow cytometry had shown CD8+CD57+ cell expansion. Patients, without exception, had severe acquired aplastic anemia. Receipt of therapy had not occurred in any patient by the time of blood sampling. TCR beta VDJ and CDR3 profiles were obtained from a genomic DNA template. From the reads, TCRdb called clonotypes with MiXCR, one entry per CDR3 protein. This table holds 150,000 to 200,000 distinct CDR3 sequences, about half found once. The source is a human donor with aplastic anemia. This chain joins TRBV4-3 and TRBJ2-3; 10 nucleotides agree with TRBD2. Sequencing was carried out using sorted CD4+, CD8+, or CD8+CD57+ T cells (not recorded which) from PBMCs. CDR3: CASSQGWLAGAPDTQYF. In DNA form, the CDR3 reads TGCGCCAGCAGCCAAGGGTGGCTAGCGGGAGCTCCAGATACGCAGTATTTT.